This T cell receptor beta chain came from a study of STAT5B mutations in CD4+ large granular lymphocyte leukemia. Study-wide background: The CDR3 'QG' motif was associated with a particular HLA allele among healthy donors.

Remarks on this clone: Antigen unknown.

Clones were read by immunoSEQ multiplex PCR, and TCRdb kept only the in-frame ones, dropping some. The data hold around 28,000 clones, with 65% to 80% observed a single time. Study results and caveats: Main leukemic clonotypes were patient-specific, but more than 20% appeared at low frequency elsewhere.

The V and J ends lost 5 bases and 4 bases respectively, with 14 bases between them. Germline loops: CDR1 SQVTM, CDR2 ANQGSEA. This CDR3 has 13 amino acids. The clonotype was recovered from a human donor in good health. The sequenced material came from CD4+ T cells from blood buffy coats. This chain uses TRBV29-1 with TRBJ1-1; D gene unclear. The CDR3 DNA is TGCAGCGTTAGGACGGCCCTCGGCACTGAAGCTTTCTTT. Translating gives CSVRTALGTEAFF.